The T cell receptor beta chain under discussion was sequenced for a study of shared clonotypes between healthy human individuals. Overall study: Plates per donor: three CD4 naive, three CD4 memory, two CD8 naive, one CD8 memory.

Original analysis: Junction-only sequences without quality scores were provided by ImmunoSEQ, so filtering was different. TCRdb's table, derived via immunoSEQ multiplex PCR, lists solely in-frame clones and lacks some. V and J calls and clone size are given by that table; D and trimming were obtained from the DNA. Here the sample spans approximately 1.1 million clones, around three quarters being singletons. Broader study findings: Rarefaction showed that sequencing of sorted subsets was incomplete (despite large depth). Specimens sampled were limited to blood, with tissue repertoires likely differing.

The CDR3 sequence is 13 residues long. Trimming cost V 2 bases and J 4 bases, with 9 bases left between them. CDR1 and CDR2 from the germline V gene are MNHNY and SVGAGI (reference sequence). A few counts support this clone. Its antigen is unidentified. The sample taken for sequencing was memory CD4+ T cells from PBMCs. Subset: CD45RA-negative fraction. This sequence originates from a man younger than 30 in good health. Some clones in this sample may be carry-over from other donors' samples. V is TRBV6-6 and J is TRBJ2-7; no definite D call. The CDR3 nucleotides read TGTGCCAGCAGTTACGTGGGCTTTTACGAGCAGTACTTC. Translation gives CASSYVGFYEQYF.